Here is one TCR beta chain with its context. What it recognizes is unknown. V was pared by 8 bases and J by 1 base, with 10 bases between. In germline, CDR1 is SSHAT, CDR2 FNYEAQ (reference sequence). The CDR3 runs to 13 residues. The data were obtained in a study of Tregs in tolerant kidney transplant recipients. Data came from immunoSEQ multiplex PCR; TCRdb stores just in-frame clones and leaves some out. The sample yields around 75,000 clones, 70% to 90% seen once. Study-wide results and limits: Nucleotide sequences could not be compared across some patients' samples due to primer changes. Activated donor B cell expansion appeared to reveal the most relevant donor-specific TCRbeta repertoire.

This chain joins TRBV7-7 and TRBJ2-3; D may be TRBD2 (6 bases). The source is a human donor who received a combined kidney and bone marrow transplant. Sample: CD4+ T cells from blood, taken before the transplant. The CDR3 loop reads CASSPSGTDTQYF. The CDR3 DNA is TGTGCCAGCTCTCCTAGCGGCACAGATACGCAGTATTTT.